This record looks at one T cell receptor beta chain sequence and its context. The antigen is not known. Sample-barcoded 5' priming and a J-beta primer mix drove a second PCR of roughly 7 to 11 cycles. Sequencing yielded, for each sample, at least 2.5 million paired-end reads carrying CDR3. TCRdb called the 5' RACE reads again in MiXCR, with one record for every CDR3 protein. The table shows over a million distinct CDR3 sequences, with about 42% occurring only once. The data belong to a study of blood T cells in healthy people across ages. Study-wide context: When template switching was applied, about one barcoded beta molecule was captured per two T cells.

The CDR3 loop spans 16 amino acids. Germline-derived CDR1 and CDR2 are LGHNA and YSLEER. J lost 6 bases, V lost 2 bases, and 6 bases had no gene match. Study observations and caveats: Compared with aged donors, long-lived donors showed fewer expanded clones, suggesting selection.

This receptor was taken from a woman aged 18-29 years in good health. The specimen sequenced was blood. V usage is TRBV4-3 and J usage is TRBJ2-2; 10 bases line up with TRBD1. CDR3 in amino acids: CASSQNVGTGAGELFF. For the CDR3, the DNA is TGCGCCAGCAGCCAAAACGTCGGGACAGGGGCCGGGGAGCTGTTTTTT.